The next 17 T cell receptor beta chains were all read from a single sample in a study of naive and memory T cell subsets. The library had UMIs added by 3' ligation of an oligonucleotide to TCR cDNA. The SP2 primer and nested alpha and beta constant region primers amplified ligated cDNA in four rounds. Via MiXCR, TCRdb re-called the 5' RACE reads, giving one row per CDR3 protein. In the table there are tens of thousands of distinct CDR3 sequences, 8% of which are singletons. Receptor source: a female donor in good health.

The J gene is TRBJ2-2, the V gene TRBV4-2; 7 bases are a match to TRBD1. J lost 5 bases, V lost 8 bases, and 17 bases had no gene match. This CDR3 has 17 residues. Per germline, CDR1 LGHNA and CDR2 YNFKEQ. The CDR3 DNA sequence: TGTGCCAGCCGATTTGGGTCTACAGGGGATCGGACCGGGGAGCTGTTTTTT. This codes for CASRFGSTGDRTGELFF.

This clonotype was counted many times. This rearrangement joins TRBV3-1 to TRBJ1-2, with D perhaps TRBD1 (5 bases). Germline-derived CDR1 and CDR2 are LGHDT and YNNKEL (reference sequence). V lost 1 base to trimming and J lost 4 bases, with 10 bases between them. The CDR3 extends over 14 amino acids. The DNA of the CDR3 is TGTGCCAGCAGCCAAGCCCCAGGGAGCTATGGCTACACCTTC. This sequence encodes CASSQAPGSYGYTF.

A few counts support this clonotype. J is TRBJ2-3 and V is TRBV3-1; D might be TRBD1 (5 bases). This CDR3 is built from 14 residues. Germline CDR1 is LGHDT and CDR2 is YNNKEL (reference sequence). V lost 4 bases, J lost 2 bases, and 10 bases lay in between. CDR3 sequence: CASSPRRATDTQYF. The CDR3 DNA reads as TGTGCCAGCAGCCCCCGCAGGGCCACAGATACGCAGTATTTT.

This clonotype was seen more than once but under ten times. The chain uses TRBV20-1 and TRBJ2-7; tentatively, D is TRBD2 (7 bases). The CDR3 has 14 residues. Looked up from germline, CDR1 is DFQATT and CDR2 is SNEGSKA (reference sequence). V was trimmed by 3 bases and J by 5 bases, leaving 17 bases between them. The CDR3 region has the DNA TGCAGTGCTAGTGGTGCGGGGGCAACAAACGAGCAGTACTTC. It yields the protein CSASGAGATNEQYF.

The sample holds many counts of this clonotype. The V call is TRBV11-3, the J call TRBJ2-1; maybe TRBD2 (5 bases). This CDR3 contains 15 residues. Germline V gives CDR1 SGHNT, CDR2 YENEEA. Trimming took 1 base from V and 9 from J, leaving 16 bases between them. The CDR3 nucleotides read TGTGCCAGCAGCTTAGCGGCTAGCCCGCTGAGTGAGCAGTTCTTC. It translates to CASSLAASPLSEQFF.

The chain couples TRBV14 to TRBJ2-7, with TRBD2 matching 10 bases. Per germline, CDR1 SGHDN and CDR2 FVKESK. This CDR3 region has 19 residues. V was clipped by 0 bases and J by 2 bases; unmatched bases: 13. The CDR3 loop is CASSQDLYSGLAGAYEQYF. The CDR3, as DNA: TGTGCCAGCAGCCAAGATCTTTATAGTGGGCTAGCGGGGGCCTACGAGCAGTACTTC. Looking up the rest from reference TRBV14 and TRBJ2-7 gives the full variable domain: EAGVTQFPSHSVIEKGQTVTLRCDPISGHDNLYWYRRVMGKEIKFLLHFVKESKQDESGMPNNRFLAERTGGTYSTLKVQPAELEDSGVYFCASSQDLYSGLAGAYEQYFGPGTRLTVT.

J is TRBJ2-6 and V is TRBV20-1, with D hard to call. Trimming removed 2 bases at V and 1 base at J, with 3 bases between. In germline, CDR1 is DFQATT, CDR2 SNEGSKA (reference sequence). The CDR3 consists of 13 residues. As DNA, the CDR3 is TGCAGTGCTAGACTGTCTGGGGCCAACGTCCTGACTTTC. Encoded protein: CSARLSGANVLTF.

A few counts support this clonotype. CDR3 sequence reads: CASSHGTASTDTQYF. CDR3 sequence (DNA): TGTGCCAGCAGTCACGGGACAGCTAGCACAGATACGCAGTATTTT. This rearrangement joins TRBV28 to TRBJ2-3; TRBD1 agrees at 7 bases. The germline CDR1 and CDR2 sequences are MDHEN and SYDVKM. V trimming: 5 bases; J trimming: 0 bases; junction bases outside the gene matches: 5. The CDR3 contains 15 residues.

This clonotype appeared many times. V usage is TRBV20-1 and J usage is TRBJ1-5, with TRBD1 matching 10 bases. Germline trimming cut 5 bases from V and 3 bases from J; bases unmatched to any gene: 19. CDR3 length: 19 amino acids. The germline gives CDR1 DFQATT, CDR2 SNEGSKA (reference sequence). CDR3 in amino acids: CSAQAPGQGTSFHNQPQHF. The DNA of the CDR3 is TGCAGTGCTCAAGCCCCGGGACAGGGGACTAGCTTTCACAATCAGCCCCAGCATTTT.

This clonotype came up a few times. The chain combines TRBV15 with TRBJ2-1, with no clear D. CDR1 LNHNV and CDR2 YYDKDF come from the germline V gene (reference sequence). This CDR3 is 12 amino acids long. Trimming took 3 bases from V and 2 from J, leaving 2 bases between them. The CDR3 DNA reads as TGTGCCACCAGCAGCCCCTACAATGAGCAGTTCTTC. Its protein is CATSSPYNEQFF.

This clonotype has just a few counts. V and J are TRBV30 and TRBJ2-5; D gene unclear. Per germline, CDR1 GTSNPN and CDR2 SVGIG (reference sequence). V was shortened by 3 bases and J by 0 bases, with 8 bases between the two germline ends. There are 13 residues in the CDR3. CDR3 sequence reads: CAWSQGYQETQYF. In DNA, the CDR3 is TGTGCCTGGAGCCAAGGGTACCAAGAGACCCAGTACTTC.

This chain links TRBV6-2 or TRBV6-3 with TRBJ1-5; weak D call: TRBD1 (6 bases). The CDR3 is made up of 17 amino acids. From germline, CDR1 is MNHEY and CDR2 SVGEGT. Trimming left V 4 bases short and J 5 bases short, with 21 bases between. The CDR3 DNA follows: TGTGCCAGCAGTTCCCCCCACGGACAGCTATTATATCAGCCCCAGCATTTT. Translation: CASSSPHGQLLYQPQHF.

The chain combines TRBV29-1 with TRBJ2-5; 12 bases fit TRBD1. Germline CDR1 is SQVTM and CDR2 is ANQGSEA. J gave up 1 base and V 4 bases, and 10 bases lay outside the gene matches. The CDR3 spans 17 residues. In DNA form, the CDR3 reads TGCAGCGTTGGCCGGGACAGGGGGCACGTTCGCCAAGAGACCCAGTACTTC. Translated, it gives CSVGRDRGHVRQETQYF.

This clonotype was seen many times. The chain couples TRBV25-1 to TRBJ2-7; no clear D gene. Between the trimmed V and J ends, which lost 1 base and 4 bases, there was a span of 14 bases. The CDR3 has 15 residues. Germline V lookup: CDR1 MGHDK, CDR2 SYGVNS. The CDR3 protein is CASSESASGEYEQYF. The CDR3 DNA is TGTGCCAGCAGTGAATCGGCTAGTGGGGAATACGAGCAGTACTTC.

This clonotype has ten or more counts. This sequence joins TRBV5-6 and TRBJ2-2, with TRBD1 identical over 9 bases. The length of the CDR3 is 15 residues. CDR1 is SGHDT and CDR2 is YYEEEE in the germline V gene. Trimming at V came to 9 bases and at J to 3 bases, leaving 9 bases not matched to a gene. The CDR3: CAMTNRDRDTGELFF. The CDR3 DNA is TGTGCCATGACCAACCGGGACAGGGACACCGGGGAGCTGTTTTTT.

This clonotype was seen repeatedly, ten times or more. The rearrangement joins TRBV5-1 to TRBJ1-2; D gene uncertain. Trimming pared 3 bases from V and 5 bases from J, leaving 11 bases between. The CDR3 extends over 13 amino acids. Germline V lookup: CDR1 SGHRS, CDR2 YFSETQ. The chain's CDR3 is CASSSDGYYGYTF. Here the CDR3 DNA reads TGCGCCAGCAGCTCGGACGGCTATTATGGCTACACCTTC.

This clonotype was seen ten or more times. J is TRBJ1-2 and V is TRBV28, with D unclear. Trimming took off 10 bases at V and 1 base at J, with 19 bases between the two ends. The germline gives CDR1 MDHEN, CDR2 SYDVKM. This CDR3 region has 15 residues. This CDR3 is CATSLLRKGNYGYTF. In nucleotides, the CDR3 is TGTGCCACCTCACTTTTGCGGAAGGGTAACTATGGCTACACCTTC.